These 32 T cell receptor beta chains originate from one sample sequenced in a study of T cell repertoires in cytomegalovirus infection. MiXCR, applied by TCRdb to the reads, yields one record per CDR3 protein. The data hold 550,000 to 700,000 distinct CDR3 sequences, with 40% observed a single time. For these receptors, no antigen is known. The specimen was cultured PBMCs, collected from culture after CMV antigen stimulation. The receptors stem from a human donor in good health (CMV status not recorded). Some clones in this sample may be carry-over from other donors' samples.

This clonotype came up many times. This chain links TRBV7-6 with TRBJ2-5; 9 bases map to TRBD1. The CDR3 has 14 amino acids. The germline CDR1 and CDR2 sequences are SGHVS and FNYEAQ. Trimming cost V 0 bases and J 5 bases; bases outside gene matches: 1. CDR3: CASSLATGGETQYF. In DNA, the CDR3 is TGTGCCAGCAGCTTAGCGACAGGGGGGGAGACCCAGTACTTC.

This chain connects TRBV20-1 to TRBJ2-1, with 12 bases lining up with TRBD2. After removal of 8 bases from V and 6 bases from J, the junction contained 5 bases not matched to a gene. The CDR3 consists of 13 residues. CDR1 is DFQATT, CDR2 SNEGSKA, per germline (reference sequence). The CDR3 loop reads CSPGLAGINEQFF. CDR3 coding DNA: TGCAGTCCCGGACTAGCGGGGATCAATGAGCAGTTCTTC.

This clonotype has just one count. This rearrangement joins TRBV4-1 to TRBJ1-4; no reliable D call. Germline CDR1 MGHRA, CDR2 YSYEKL. The CDR3 loop spans 15 amino acids. V shed 4 bases and J shed 3 bases, with 12 bases lying between them. CDR3 DNA: TGCGCCAGCAGCCGTTCCCGGGGATCTAATGAAAAACTGTTTTTT. This translates into CASSRSRGSNEKLFF.

J is TRBJ2-1 and V is TRBV7-6, with 7 bases matching TRBD1. This CDR3 is 14 amino acids long. With V trimmed by 5 bases and J by 9 bases, 10 bases remained unmatched. Germline CDR1 is SGHVS and CDR2 is FNYEAQ. CDR3 region: CASSPQGPGGEQFF. The CDR3 region has the DNA TGTGCCAGCAGCCCACAGGGGCCAGGGGGTGAGCAGTTCTTC.

This clonotype turned up a few times. The chain carries TRBV29-1 and TRBJ2-3; D remains unclear. The CDR3 consists of 13 residues. The V gene lost 4 bases and the J gene lost 0 bases, with 8 bases spanning the gap. Germline CDR1 SQVTM, CDR2 ANQGSEA. The CDR3, as DNA: TGCAGCGTTGCCGGCTTTAGCACAGATACGCAGTATTTT. Its translation: CSVAGFSTDTQYF.

J is TRBJ2-6 and V is TRBV5-1; D gene unclear. Trimming stripped 0 bases from V and 0 bases from J, with 7 bases between. The CDR3 has 16 residues. Germline V gene data show CDR1 as SGHRS and CDR2 as YFSETQ. For the CDR3, the DNA is TGCGCCAGCAGCTTGGAACCGGGCTCTGGGGCCAACGTCCTGACTTTC. It is translated as CASSLEPGSGANVLTF.

The chain recombines TRBV20-1 with TRBJ2-1; 8 bases fit TRBD1. Germline CDR1 reads DFQATT; CDR2 reads SNEGSKA (reference sequence). CDR3 length: 15 residues. The trim removed 0 bases at V and 2 bases at J, leaving 3 bases unmatched. The CDR3 loop is CSARDPGQAYNEQFF. The CDR3 DNA is TGCAGTGCTAGAGATCCGGGACAGGCCTACAATGAGCAGTTCTTC.

The chain is built from TRBV6-2 or TRBV6-3 and TRBJ2-1, with 7 bases fitting TRBD2. V trimming: 5 bases; J trimming: 8 bases; junction bases outside the gene matches: 3. The CDR3 runs to 12 residues. Germline CDR1 MNHEY, CDR2 SVGEGT. As DNA, the CDR3 is TGTGCCAGCAGTCGGACTAGTGATGAGCAGTTCTTC. Its protein is CASSRTSDEQFF.

This clonotype was seen only a few times. The rearrangement uses TRBV28 and TRBJ2-5, with D perhaps TRBD2 (6 bases). Germline V gene lookup returns CDR1 MDHEN and CDR2 SYDVKM. The CDR3 is 15 amino acids. The V gene lost 2 bases and the J gene lost 4 bases, with 14 bases spanning the gap. This CDR3 reads CASSLGPDGGETQYF. Here the CDR3 DNA reads TGTGCCAGCAGTTTAGGGCCCGACGGGGGAGAGACCCAGTACTTC.

In this sample, this clonotype turned up a few times. V and J are TRBV7-6 and TRBJ2-5; 7 bases agree with TRBD1. The CDR3 sequence is 13 residues long. The germline gives CDR1 SGHVS, CDR2 FNYEAQ. The V and J ends lost 5 bases and 5 bases, in that order; junction bases with no gene match: 5. CDR3 DNA sequence: TGTGCCAGCAGCCGCGACAGGGTTGAGACCCAGTACTTC. Translating it yields CASSRDRVETQYF.

This clonotype has just a few counts. This chain uses TRBV24-1 with TRBJ1-3; no reliable D call. Germline V CDR1 and CDR2: KGHDR, SFDVKD. There are 14 residues in the CDR3. With 4 bases removed from V and 7 bases from J, the gap between germline ends came to 13 bases. CDR3 in amino acids: CATSDSRAGNTIYF. The DNA of the CDR3 is TGTGCCACCAGTGACTCCAGAGCGGGGAACACCATATATTTT.

The J gene is TRBJ2-3, the V gene TRBV19; 10 nucleotides line up with TRBD2. The CDR3 has 15 amino acids. With V trimmed by 3 bases and J by 1 base, 1 base remained unmatched. Germline V gene data show CDR1 as LNHDA and CDR2 as SQIVND (reference sequence). Here the CDR3 DNA reads TGTGCCAGTAGTATTGGGACTAGCGGCACAGATACGCAGTATTTT. Its protein is CASSIGTSGTDTQYF.

The chain has TRBV6-2 or TRBV6-3 and TRBJ2-2; D remains ambiguous. CDR1 and CDR2 (germline): MNHEY, SVGEGT. Trimming removed 6 bases at V and 2 bases at J, with 13 bases between. The CDR3 is 15 residues long. This CDR3 reads CASRTDTVNTGELFF. The CDR3 region has the DNA TGTGCCAGCAGGACCGACACGGTTAACACCGGGGAGCTGTTTTTT.

This chain connects TRBV10-3 to TRBJ2-1; D is possibly TRBD1 or TRBD2 (5 bases each). V was cut by 3 bases and J by 3 bases, with 12 bases left in between. The CDR3 extends over 15 amino acids. Per the germline V gene, CDR1 is ENHRY and CDR2 is SYGVKD. CDR3 bases: TGTGCCATCAGTGACGGGACCGGAGACTACAATGAGCAGTTCTTC. Protein product: CAISDGTGDYNEQFF.

The chain is built from TRBV19 and TRBJ1-5; tentatively, D is TRBD1 (5 bases). V was pared by 1 base and J by 6 bases, with 16 bases between. This CDR3 contains 16 residues. The V gene's germline CDR1 is LNHDA and CDR2 SQIVND (reference sequence). DNA of the CDR3: TGTGCCAGTAGTATAGTAGGGGACGGGGCCACTCAGCCCCAGCATTTT. It specifies CASSIVGDGATQPQHF.

This clonotype has a handful of counts. The chain's CDR3 is CASTDRTAGGYTF. CDR3 DNA: TGTGCCAGCACCGACAGGACGGCGGGGGGCTACACCTTC. The J gene is TRBJ1-2, the V gene TRBV27; D might be TRBD1 (6 bases). CDR1 is MNHEY and CDR2 is SMNVEV in the germline V gene (reference sequence). Trimming took 7 bases from V and 8 from J, leaving 17 bases between them. CDR3 length: 13 amino acids.

The chain combines TRBV7-9 with TRBJ2-3; no firm D call. CDR3 length: 16 residues. The germline gives CDR1 SEHNR, CDR2 FQNEAQ (reference sequence). V dropped 5 bases and J dropped 2 bases, with 17 bases sitting between them. CDR3 sequence (DNA): TGTGCCAGCAGCCCCCCCAGCGTAGGTTTCACAGATACGCAGTATTTT. The encoded protein is CASSPPSVGFTDTQYF. The full variable domain, rest sourced from reference TRBV7-9 and TRBJ2-3, is DTGVSQNPRHKITKRGQNVTFRCDPISEHNRLYWYRQTLGQGPEFLTYFQNEAQLEKSRLLSDRFSAERPKGSFSTLEIQRTEQGDSAMYLCASSPPSVGFTDTQYFGPGTRLTVL.

The table lists this clonotype with a few counts. The gene calls are TRBV11-2 and TRBJ1-6; no reliable D call. V was pared by 7 bases and J by 10 bases, with 23 bases between. The CDR3 sequence is 16 residues long. Germline CDR1 reads SGHAT; CDR2 reads FQNNGV. As DNA, the CDR3 is TGTGCCAGCACTCTATTCGGGAAGTTTGGGCTCTCACCCCTCCACTTT. Translation gives CASTLFGKFGLSPLHF.

This clonotype has just a few counts. This sequence joins TRBV11-2 and TRBJ2-7; weak D call: TRBD1 (6 bases). Germline loops: CDR1 SGHAT, CDR2 FQNNGV. Trimming left V 5 bases short and J 7 bases short, with 24 bases between. The CDR3 loop spans 16 amino acids. The CDR3: CASSIKGGQGLREQYF. The CDR3 region has the DNA TGTGCCAGCAGCATCAAAGGGGGACAAGGTTTAAGGGAGCAGTACTTC.

This clonotype was detected ten times or more. V and J are TRBV7-2 and TRBJ1-2, with 7 bases identical to TRBD1. The junction had 2 bases not matched to a gene; V was cut back by 5 bases and J by 2 bases. The length of the CDR3 is 13 residues. Germline lookup yields CDR1 SGHTA and CDR2 FQGNSA. The CDR3, as DNA: TGTGCCAGCAGCCTGGGACAGAACTATGGCTACACCTTC. This encodes CASSLGQNYGYTF.

This clonotype was seen more than once but under ten times. The rearrangement joins TRBV7-2 to TRBJ2-5, with 8 bases that match TRBD1. Germline lookup yields CDR1 SGHTA and CDR2 FQGNSA. CDR3 length equals 15 residues. V trimming: 4 bases; J trimming: 5 bases; junction bases outside the gene matches: 9. The CDR3 reads CASSYGTGREETQYF. For the CDR3, the DNA is TGTGCCAGCAGCTACGGGACAGGACGGGAGGAGACCCAGTACTTC.

The chain uses TRBV19 and TRBJ1-6, with 7 bases that match TRBD1. Germline values: CDR1 LNHDA, CDR2 SQIVND (reference sequence). This CDR3 region has 16 residues. V was clipped by 5 bases and J by 4 bases; unmatched bases: 8. CDR3 protein: CASSPGTEKYNSPLHF. The CDR3 nucleotides read TGTGCCAGTAGTCCTGGGACAGAAAAATATAATTCACCCCTCCACTTT.

This clonotype has a handful of counts. The genes are TRBV7-6 and TRBJ2-1; no firm D call. Germline V gene data show CDR1 as SGHVS and CDR2 as FNYEAQ. The CDR3 contains 14 residues. V was shortened by 6 bases and J by 4 bases, with 13 bases between the two germline ends. The CDR3 sequence is CASSSVPGYNEQFF. CDR3 DNA sequence: TGTGCCAGCAGTTCCGTACCCGGATACAATGAGCAGTTCTTC.

This clonotype was seen at least ten times. The rearrangement joins TRBV14 to TRBJ1-2, with a possible D match to TRBD1 (5 bases). The germline V gene encodes CDR1 SGHDN and CDR2 FVKESK. V was cut by 4 bases and J by 4 bases, with 13 bases left in between. The CDR3 is 14 residues long. CDR3 bases: TGTGCCAGCAGCCCTTCAGCAGGGATCTATGGCTACACCTTC. It encodes CASSPSAGIYGYTF.

J is TRBJ2-3 and V is TRBV28, with 7 bases fitting TRBD1. Trimming cost V 3 bases and J 0 bases; bases outside gene matches: 21. In germline, CDR1 is MDHEN, CDR2 SYDVKM. The CDR3 consists of 21 residues. CDR3 sequence: CASSFPTLGQDHLGSTDTQYF. The CDR3 region has the DNA TGTGCCAGCAGTTTCCCCACCCTAGGACAGGACCACTTAGGGAGCACAGATACGCAGTATTTT.

The J gene is TRBJ2-5, the V gene TRBV5-1; 9 bases align to TRBD2. The CDR3 has 14 residues. Germline CDR1 and CDR2: SGHRS and YFSETQ. V gave up 5 bases and J gave up 2 bases; unmatched junction bases: 4. The CDR3 sequence: CASSVAGDQETQYF. Here the CDR3 DNA reads TGCGCCAGCAGTGTAGCGGGGGATCAAGAGACCCAGTACTTC.

This chain links TRBV6-6 with TRBJ2-1, with 10 nucleotides matching TRBD1. Germline loops: CDR1 MNHNY, CDR2 SVGAGI (reference sequence). The CDR3 is 13 amino acids. V was pared by 7 bases and J by 8 bases, with 5 bases of the junction left unmatched. The CDR3, as DNA: TGTGCCAGCACCCCGGGACAGGGGTATGAGCAGTTCTTC. Protein product: CASTPGQGYEQFF.

The rearrangement links TRBV27 to TRBJ2-3, with TRBD2 as a possible D gene (5 bases). Trimming shortened V by 5 bases and J by 0 bases, and 12 bases separated the two germline ends. CDR3 size: 15 residues. Germline CDR1 and CDR2: MNHEY and SMNVEV (reference sequence). CDR3 DNA sequence: TGTGCCAGCAGTCCCTTTACTAGTAGCACAGATACGCAGTATTTT. It translates to CASSPFTSSTDTQYF.

The rearrangement links TRBV14 to TRBJ2-7; tentatively, D is TRBD1 (5 bases). The V end lost 4 bases, the J end lost 3 bases, and 10 bases lay between the germline ends. The CDR3 is 13 amino acids. Germline V gene data show CDR1 as SGHDN and CDR2 as FVKESK. This CDR3 is CASSPKGCYEQYF. Written as DNA, the CDR3 is TGTGCCAGCAGCCCCAAGGGGTGCTACGAGCAGTACTTC.

Only a few counts were recorded for this clonotype. This chain links TRBV6-1 with TRBJ1-5, with TRBD1 matching 7 bases. The CDR3 has 15 residues. Trimming cost V 6 bases and J 5 bases; bases outside gene matches: 10. Germline-derived CDR1 and CDR2 are MNHNS and SASEGT. CDR3 sequence reads: CASRADRANYQPQHF. The CDR3 DNA reads TGTGCCAGCAGAGCCGACAGGGCGAATTATCAGCCCCAGCATTTT.

This chain joins TRBV7-2 and TRBJ2-7, with D possibly TRBD2 on 6 matching bases. CDR1 is SGHTA, CDR2 FQGNSA, per germline. The CDR3 has 14 amino acids. Trimming removed 4 bases from V and 5 bases from J, with 15 bases in between. CDR3 sequence reads: CASSYVREKHEQYF. CDR3 sequence (DNA): TGTGCCAGCAGCTACGTCCGGGAGAAACACGAGCAGTACTTC.

The rearrangement uses TRBV7-2 and TRBJ2-7, with 7 bases matching TRBD1. The CDR3 loop spans 15 amino acids. The germline CDR1 and CDR2 sequences are SGHTA and FQGNSA. Trimming took 5 bases from V and 1 from J; bases not matched to a gene: 8. The CDR3, as DNA: TGTGCCAGCAGCGAGGGAAGGGACAGATCCTACGAGCAGTACTTC. Residues: CASSEGRDRSYEQYF.